One and the same sample provided the 30 T cell receptor beta chains below, sequenced in a study of T cells in Graves' hyperthyroidism and ophthalmopathy. RNA transcripts were the template for amplifying TCR beta CDR3 regions. Using the HTBI primer set, a first-round RT-PCR was run on the TCR CDR3. TCRdb analysed the multiplex PCR reads with MiXCR anew, one entry per CDR3 protein. The sample yields around 370,000 distinct CDR3 sequences, approximately 17% seen once. Material: blood. The origin of the receptors is a man aged 18 to 30 with Graves' ophthalmopathy.

This clonotype turned up a few times. The V and J genes are TRBV5-1 and TRBJ2-3; no reliable D call. The CDR3 has 13 amino acids. Trimming shortened V by 4 bases and J by 6 bases, and 12 bases separated the two germline ends. Germline-derived CDR1 and CDR2 are SGHRS and YFSETQ. CDR3 sequence (DNA): TGCGCCAGCAGCCCGGGTCCCTCCGATACGCAGTATTTT. Translation: CASSPGPSDTQYF.

This clonotype was seen just once. The chain recombines TRBV11-2 with TRBJ2-7; D not resolved. Trimming cost V 5 bases and J 3 bases, with 11 bases left between them. The CDR3 loop spans 13 amino acids. CDR1 and CDR2 (germline): SGHAT, FQNNGV. In DNA, the CDR3 is TGTGCCAGCAGCAACCTCGCAGGCTACGAGCAGTACTTC. Encoded protein: CASSNLAGYEQYF.

This clonotype was observed a handful of times. This rearrangement joins TRBV3-1 to TRBJ2-3; no firm D call. Germline lookup yields CDR1 LGHDT and CDR2 YNNKEL (reference sequence). V shed 4 bases and J shed 7 bases, with 15 bases lying between them. The CDR3 covers 14 residues. This chain's CDR3 is CASSPSQRGYTQYF. CDR3 in DNA: TGTGCCAGCAGCCCCTCCCAGCGCGGATATACGCAGTATTTT.

There are many counts of this clonotype. The chain uses TRBV11-2 and TRBJ2-7, with 7 positions matching TRBD2. CDR3 length equals 14 residues. Per germline, CDR1 SGHAT and CDR2 FQNNGV. J gave up 3 bases and V 2 bases, and 4 bases lay outside the gene matches. The CDR3 coding sequence is TGTGCCAGCAGCTTACTGCGGGGGAGCTACGAGCAGTACTTC. Translation gives CASSLLRGSYEQYF.

This rearrangement joins TRBV11-2 to TRBJ1-4; TRBD1 might be the D (6 bases). CDR1 is SGHAT, CDR2 FQNNGV, per germline. The CDR3 consists of 14 residues. V was pared by 5 bases and J by 7 bases, with 14 bases between. CDR3 region: CASSPRGGGEKLFF. The CDR3 DNA is TGTGCCAGCAGCCCCAGAGGGGGTGGTGAAAAACTGTTTTTT. Together with reference TRBV11-2 and TRBJ1-4, the CDR3 gives the full variable domain: EAGVAQSPRYKIIEKRQSVAFWCNPISGHATLYWYQQILGQGPKLLIQFQNNGVVDDSQLPKDRFSAERLKGVDSTLKIQPAKLEDSAVYLCASSPRGGGEKLFFGSGTQLSVL.

This sequence joins TRBV2 and TRBJ2-3; a possible D gene is TRBD2 (5 bases). Germline V lookup: CDR1 SNHLY, CDR2 FYNNEI. The CDR3 covers 16 residues. Trimming shortened V by 6 bases and J by 0 bases, and 16 bases separated the two germline ends. The CDR3: CASSQDRRGSTDTQYF. For the CDR3, the DNA is TGTGCCAGCAGCCAAGATAGACGGGGAAGCACAGATACGCAGTATTTT.

This clonotype was seen only a few times. The chain links TRBV2 to TRBJ2-3; 10 bases are shared with TRBD1. V gave up 6 bases and J gave up 4 bases; unmatched junction bases: 7. Germline V gives CDR1 SNHLY, CDR2 FYNNEI. The CDR3 has 15 amino acids. The CDR3 reads CASRIGTGVPDTQYF. CDR3 bases: TGTGCCAGCAGGATAGGGACAGGGGTCCCAGATACGCAGTATTTT.

This clonotype has only a few counts. The chain recombines TRBV12-3 or TRBV12-4 with TRBJ2-5; D is perhaps TRBD1 (6 bases). CDR3 length: 15 residues. V lost 1 base to trimming and J lost 5 bases, with 14 bases between them. The CDR3 is CASSLGTERGETQYF. The CDR3 DNA reads as TGTGCCAGCAGTTTAGGGACGGAGAGGGGGGAGACCCAGTACTTC.

V usage is TRBV6-1 and J usage is TRBJ1-1; 7 bases match TRBD1. CDR3 length equals 16 residues. J was trimmed by 0 bases and V by 7 bases; bases with no gene match: 11. Germline V gene data show CDR1 as MNHNS and CDR2 as SASEGT. The CDR3 bases are TGTGCCAGCACCTCCCGAGGGGGCAGGATGAACACTGAAGCTTTCTTT. It is translated as CASTSRGGRMNTEAFF.

Points on this clonotype: The junction differs from germline at one of its ends, possibly a read error. The V call is TRBV3-1, the J call TRBJ1-2; D is uncertain. The CDR3 sequence is 14 residues long. Germline V gives CDR1 LGHDT, CDR2 YNNKEL (reference sequence). CDR3 loop: CACSQGVGSAGYTF. For the CDR3, the DNA is TGTGCCTGCAGCCAAGGCGTAGGCTCGGCGGGCTACACCTTC.

J is TRBJ2-1 and V is TRBV27, with 11 bases lining up with TRBD1. V was clipped by 5 bases and J by 7 bases; unmatched bases: 10. CDR1 and CDR2 (germline): MNHEY, SMNVEV (reference sequence). The CDR3 is 16 residues long. CDR3 in DNA: TGTGCCAGCAGTGTCCGGGACAGGGGGTCCACAAATGAGCAGTTCTTC. This encodes CASSVRDRGSTNEQFF.

Regarding this clonotype: A much larger clonotype is one base distant, so this may be a read error. The rearrangement uses TRBV19 and TRBJ2-2, with D unclear. This CDR3 is 11 amino acids long. The V and J ends lost 6 bases and 4 bases respectively, with 3 bases between them. Germline V lookup: CDR1 LNHDA, CDR2 SQIVND (reference sequence). The CDR3 reads CASRPTGELFF. For the CDR3, the DNA is TGTGCCAGTAGGCCCACCGGGGAGCTGTTTTTT.

This clonotype was picked up many times. The chain combines TRBV6-1 with TRBJ2-5; D unresolved. This CDR3 contains 15 residues. The germline V and J ends were trimmed by 6 bases and 2 bases, with 16 bases remaining between them. CDR1 and CDR2 from the germline V gene are MNHNS and SASEGT. The CDR3 is CASREIPQNQETQYF. The CDR3 DNA reads TGTGCCAGCAGGGAAATACCGCAAAATCAAGAGACCCAGTACTTC.

The chain recombines TRBV19 with TRBJ1-1, with TRBD1 as a possible D gene (6 bases). Deletions cut 1 base from V and 1 base from J, with 13 bases between. CDR1 and CDR2 (germline): LNHDA, SQIVND (reference sequence). The CDR3 covers 16 residues. CDR3 loop: CASSIGQGNWNTEAFF. In nucleotides, the CDR3 is TGTGCCAGTAGTATAGGTCAGGGGAATTGGAACACTGAAGCTTTCTTT.

This clonotype has at least ten counts. V and J are TRBV20-1 and TRBJ2-2, with 7 nucleotides matching TRBD1. V shed 3 bases, J shed 4 bases, and the junction held 8 bases outside the gene matches. CDR1 is DFQATT and CDR2 is SNEGSKA in the germline V gene (reference sequence). The CDR3 totals 15 residues. The CDR3 DNA sequence: TGCAGTGCTAGGAGCCGGACAGGACCCACCGGGGAGCTGTTTTTT. This sequence encodes CSARSRTGPTGELFF.

In this sample, this clonotype turned up many times. The chain has TRBV12-3 or TRBV12-4 and TRBJ2-3; D might be TRBD2 (6 bases). This CDR3 has 14 residues. With 6 bases removed from V and 9 bases from J, the gap between germline ends came to 19 bases. CDR3 amino acids: CASSQLSGERTQYF. The CDR3 DNA is TGTGCCAGCAGCCAACTCTCGGGGGAGCGGACGCAGTATTTT.

As to this clonotype: A much larger clone differs from this one at a single base, so this may be a read error. Since the CDR3 does not end with the conserved phenylalanine or tryptophan, this likely comes from a read error. V and J are TRBV29-1 and TRBJ1-1; no firm D call. Germline V CDR1 and CDR2: SQVTM, ANQGSEA. V lost 4 bases to trimming and J lost 3 bases, with 12 bases between them. The CDR3 contains 13 residues. The CDR3 spells CSVGAGTDTEAFL. DNA of the CDR3: TGCAGCGTTGGTGCGGGCACCGACACTGAAGCTTTCCTT.

In this sample, this clonotype turned up a few times. The chain joins TRBV12-3 or TRBV12-4 to TRBJ1-6; 7 nucleotides line up with TRBD1. Trimming at V came to 5 bases and at J to 8 bases, leaving 9 bases not matched to a gene. There are 15 residues in the CDR3. The CDR3 reads CASSPRQGEDSPLHF. As DNA, the CDR3 is TGTGCCAGCAGTCCCAGACAGGGAGAGGATTCACCCCTCCACTTT.

The genes are TRBV11-1 and TRBJ2-2; D is ambiguous. The germline V gene has CDR1 SGHAT and CDR2 FQDESV (reference sequence). CDR3 length: 15 residues. V was pared by 3 bases and J by 0 bases, with 8 bases between. As DNA, the CDR3 is TGTGCCAGCAGCTTTGGTCAGGCGAACACCGGGGAGCTGTTTTTT. Translation gives CASSFGQANTGELFF.

The CDR3 nucleotides read TGTGCCACCAGCAGTCGGTCTAGCGGGGCGGAGACCCAGTACTTC. As protein: CATSSRSSGAETQYF. The J gene is TRBJ2-5, the V gene TRBV15; 9 nucleotides align to TRBD2. From germline, CDR1 is LNHNV and CDR2 YYDKDF (reference sequence). Trimming removed 3 bases from V and 5 bases from J; junction bases left unmatched: 7. This CDR3 region has 15 residues.

The genes are TRBV5-8 and TRBJ2-3; D is unresolved. The CDR3 spans 12 residues. Trimming took off 0 bases at V and 6 bases at J, with 5 bases between the two ends. Germline V gives CDR1 SGHTS, CDR2 YDEGEE. CDR3 nucleotide sequence: TGTGCCAGCAGCTTGGCCGACGATACGCAGTATTTT. It yields the protein CASSLADDTQYF.

This clonotype has more than one count but fewer than ten. The chain employs TRBV4-1 and TRBJ1-1; TRBD1 is a possible D gene (5 bases). The CDR3 length is 16 residues. Germline assignment: CDR1 MGHRA and CDR2 YSYEKL. V was shortened by 4 bases and J by 0 bases, with 15 bases between the two germline ends. The CDR3, as DNA: TGCGCCAGCAGCCCCGGGCAGGGACTCATGAACACTGAAGCTTTCTTT. This codes for CASSPGQGLMNTEAFF.

This clonotype turned up a few times. One end of the junction does not line up with germline, which may come from a read error. The V and J genes are TRBV28 and TRBJ2-1; a weak D match, TRBD1 (6 bases). The CDR3 spans 13 residues. Germline V gene data show CDR1 as MDHEN and CDR2 as SYDVKM. The CDR3 DNA reads TGTGTCAGCAGTTTGGGCAGGGGTAATGAGCAGTTCTTC. Translation gives CVSSLGRGNEQFF.

This clonotype was seen a few times. CDR3 residues: CAALGVTGDNYGYTF. CDR3 sequence (DNA): TGTGCCGCCCTAGGGGTGACAGGTGATAACTATGGCTACACCTTC. This chain joins TRBV6-1 and TRBJ1-2; possibly TRBD1 for D (6 bases). The CDR3 extends over 15 amino acids. Trimming cost V 11 bases and J 1 base, with 20 bases left between them. Germline V lookup: CDR1 MNHNS, CDR2 SASEGT.

Concerning this clonotype: One end of the junction is discordant with germline, which a read error may explain. This chain uses TRBV7-7 with TRBJ2-5, with 7 bases fitting TRBD2. In germline, CDR1 is SSHAT, CDR2 FNYEAQ (reference sequence). This CDR3 has 14 residues. The CDR3 loop reads CASSQDRAGETQCF. CDR3 nucleotides: TGCGCCAGCAGCCAAGATAGGGCGGGGGAGACCCAGTGCTTC.

The chain joins TRBV29-1 to TRBJ2-7, with D possibly being TRBD1 (6 bases). V shed 3 bases and J shed 3 bases, with 15 bases lying between them. The CDR3 sequence is 14 residues long. Per the germline V gene, CDR1 is SQVTM and CDR2 is ANQGSEA. CDR3 in DNA: TGCAGCGTTGAGGATCCGGGACAAGACTACGAGCAGTACTTC. Protein sequence: CSVEDPGQDYEQYF.

This clonotype was observed at least ten times. The chain combines TRBV6-2 or TRBV6-3 with TRBJ1-1; D unclear. With 0 bases removed from V and 1 base from J, the gap between germline ends came to 6 bases. The CDR3 extends over 14 amino acids. CDR1 is MNHEY, CDR2 SVGEGT, per germline. CDR3 amino acids: CASSYSGENTEAFF. CDR3 coding DNA: TGTGCCAGCAGTTACTCCGGCGAGAACACTGAAGCTTTCTTT.

This clonotype was counted many times. The chain has TRBV6-1 and TRBJ2-3, with D perhaps being TRBD1 or TRBD2 (5 bases each). Germline lookup yields CDR1 MNHNS and CDR2 SASEGT. V lost 6 bases and J 6 bases, leaving 25 bases between the germline ends. CDR3 length: 17 amino acids. CDR3: CASSQGGRTPTTDTQYF. CDR3 in DNA: TGTGCCAGCAGCCAGGGTGGCCGGACTCCTACCACGGATACGCAGTATTTT.

This clonotype was seen only a few times. The CDR3 here is CSASNRRATNTGELFF. Here the CDR3 DNA reads TGCAGTGCTAGCAATCGAAGAGCCACGAACACCGGGGAGCTGTTTTTT. The rearrangement uses TRBV20-1 and TRBJ2-2, with D hard to call. V lost 3 bases and J lost 0, with 14 bases in between. CDR1 and CDR2 from the germline V gene are DFQATT and SNEGSKA (reference sequence). The CDR3 contains 16 residues.

This sequence joins TRBV29-1 and TRBJ1-5, with a possible D match to TRBD1 (5 bases). Trimming took off 6 bases at V and 4 bases at J, with 13 bases between the two ends. The CDR3 loop spans 13 amino acids. CDR1 and CDR2 from the germline V gene are SQVTM and ANQGSEA. CDR3 sequence: CSVAGTVNQPQHF. The CDR3 nucleotides are TGCAGCGTAGCCGGGACGGTGAATCAGCCCCAGCATTTT.